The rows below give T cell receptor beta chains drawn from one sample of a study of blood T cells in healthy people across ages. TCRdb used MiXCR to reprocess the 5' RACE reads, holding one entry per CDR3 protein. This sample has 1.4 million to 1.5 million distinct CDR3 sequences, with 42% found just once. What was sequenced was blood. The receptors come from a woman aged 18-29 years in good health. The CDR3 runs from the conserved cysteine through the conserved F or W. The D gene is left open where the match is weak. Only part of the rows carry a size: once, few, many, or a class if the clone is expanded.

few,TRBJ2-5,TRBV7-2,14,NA,CASSLVVSGETQYF,TGTGCCAGCAGCTTAGTTGTTTCGGGAGAGACCCAGTACTTC
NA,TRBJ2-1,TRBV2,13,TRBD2,CARGLAGYNEQFF,TGTGCCAGGGGGCTAGCGGGTTACAATGAGCAGTTCTTC
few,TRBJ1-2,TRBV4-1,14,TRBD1,CASSQERGPAGYTF,TGCGCCAGCAGCCAAGAAAGGGGGCCAGCTGGCTACACCTTC
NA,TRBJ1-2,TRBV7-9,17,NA,CASSLESPDRLRFGYTF,TGTGCCAGCAGCTTAGAATCCCCTGACAGGCTCCGCTTTGGCTACACCTTC
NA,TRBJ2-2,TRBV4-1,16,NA,CASSQEGVGVAGELFF,TGCGCCAGCAGCCAAGAAGGGGTGGGCGTTGCCGGGGAGCTGTTTTTT
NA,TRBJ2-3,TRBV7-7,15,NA,CASSFSGSETDTQYF,TGTGCTAGCAGCTTCTCGGGTTCTGAAACAGATACGCAGTATTTT
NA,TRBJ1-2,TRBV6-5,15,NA,CASRALTGPEHGYTF,TGTGCCAGCAGAGCGCTAACAGGGCCGGAACATGGCTACACCTTC
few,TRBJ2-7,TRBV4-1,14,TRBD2,CASSRPGGTYEQYF,TGCGCCAGCAGCCGACCCGGGGGGACTTACGAGCAGTACTTC
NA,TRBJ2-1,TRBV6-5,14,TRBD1,CASSQGAVHNEQFF,TGTGCCAGCAGTCAGGGGGCCGTACACAATGAGCAGTTCTTC
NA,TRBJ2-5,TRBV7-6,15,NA,CASSLGLARQETQYF,TGTGCCAGCAGCTTAGGGCTAGCGCGCCAAGAGACCCAGTACTTC
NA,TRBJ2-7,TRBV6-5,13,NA,CASRVTGSHEQYF,TGTGCCAGCAGGGTTACAGGGTCCCACGAGCAGTACTTC
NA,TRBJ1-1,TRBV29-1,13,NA,CSARQALNAEAFF,TGCAGCGCCAGACAGGCTTTGAACGCTGAAGCTTTCTTT
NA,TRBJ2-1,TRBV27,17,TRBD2,CASSTWTLAGTYNEQFF,TGTGCCAGCAGTACCTGGACCCTAGCGGGGACCTACAATGAGCAGTTCTTC
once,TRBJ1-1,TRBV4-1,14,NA,CASSQESGDAEAFF,TGCGCCAGCAGCCAAGAGTCGGGGGACGCTGAAGCTTTCTTT
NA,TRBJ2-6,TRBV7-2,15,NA,CASSFSTSGANVPTF,TGTGCCAGCAGCTTTTCAACCTCTGGGGCCAACGTCCCGACTTTC
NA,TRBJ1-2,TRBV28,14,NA,CASSWERGNYGYTF,TGTGCCAGCAGTTGGGAAAGGGGGAACTATGGCTACACCTTC
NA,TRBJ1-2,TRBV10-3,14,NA,CAISEAAGAYGYTF,TGTGCCATCAGTGAGGCGGCAGGAGCCTATGGCTACACCTTC
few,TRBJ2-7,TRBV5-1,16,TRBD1,CASSLASTGNSYEQYF,TGCGCCAGCAGCTTGGCCTCGACAGGGAACTCCTACGAGCAGTACTTC
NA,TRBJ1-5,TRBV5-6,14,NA,CASSVAGTNQPQHF,TGTGCCAGCAGCGTGGCGGGAACCAATCAGCCCCAGCATTTT
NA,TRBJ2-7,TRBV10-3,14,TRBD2,CAISSSGEIYEQYF,TGTGCCATCAGCTCTAGCGGAGAGATCTACGAGCAGTACTTC
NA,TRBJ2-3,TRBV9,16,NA,CASSVGGGGARDTQYF,TGTGCCAGCAGCGTAGGTGGGGGGGGGGCAAGGGATACGCAGTATTTT
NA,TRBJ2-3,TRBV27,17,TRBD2,CASRTGTSGRVTDTQYF,TGTGCCAGCAGGACCGGGACTAGCGGGAGGGTCACAGATACGCAGTATTTT
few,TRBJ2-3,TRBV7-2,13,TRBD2,CASSQGGIDTQYF,TGTGCCAGCAGCCAGGGAGGGATAGATACGCAGTATTTT
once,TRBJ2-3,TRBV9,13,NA,CAGSPGTRDTQYF,TGTGCCGGCAGCCCTGGGACCCGAGATACACAGTATTTT
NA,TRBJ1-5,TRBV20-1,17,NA,CRLAALVEPNSNQPQHF,TGCAGGCTAGCAGCTTTAGTTGAACCAAATAGCAATCAGCCCCAGCATTTT
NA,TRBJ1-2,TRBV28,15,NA,CASSFRTDSYYGYTF,TGTGCCAGCAGTTTTCGGACAGATTCCTACTATGGCTACACCTTC
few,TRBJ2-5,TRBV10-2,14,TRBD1,CASSGGTGGETQYF,TGCGCCAGCAGTGGGGGGACAGGGGGAGAGACCCAGTACTTC
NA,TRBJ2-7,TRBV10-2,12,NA,CASSEYPYEQYF,TGCGCCAGCAGTGAGTACCCCTACGAGCAGTACTTC
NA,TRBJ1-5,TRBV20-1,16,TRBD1,CSARGAGTYSNQPQHF,TGCAGTGCCAGGGGGGCCGGCACGTATAGCAATCAGCCCCAGCATTTT
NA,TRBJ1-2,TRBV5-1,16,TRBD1,CASSLVLIRGPYDYTF,TGCGCCAGCAGCTTGGTTTTGATCAGGGGGCCGTATGACTACACCTTC
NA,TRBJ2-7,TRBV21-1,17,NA,CASTLGVGLAGIYEQYF,TGTGCCAGCACTCTCGGGGTCGGGCTAGCGGGTATCTACGAGCAGTACTTC
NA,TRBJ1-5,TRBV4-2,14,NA,CASSHAGTNQPQHF,TGTGCCAGCAGCCATGCCGGGACAAATCAGCCCCAGCATTTT
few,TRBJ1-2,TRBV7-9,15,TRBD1,CASSQGQGTDYGYTF,TGTGCCAGCAGCCAAGGACAGGGGACTGACTATGGCTACACCTTC
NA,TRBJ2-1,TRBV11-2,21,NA,CASSYGPRGLPTSPFGNEQFF,TGTGCCAGCAGCTATGGCCCCCGGGGGCTCCCGACTAGTCCCTTTGGGAATGAGCAGTTCTTC
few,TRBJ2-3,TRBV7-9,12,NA,CASSLPGNTQYF,TGTGCCAGCAGCTTACCAGGAAATACGCAGTATTTT
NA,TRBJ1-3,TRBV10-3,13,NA,CAISGSYGNTIYF,TGTGCCATCAGTGGGTCCTACGGAAACACCATATATTTT
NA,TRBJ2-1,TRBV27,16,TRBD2,CASSLLGTSGHGEQFF,TGTGCCAGCAGTTTATTGGGGACTAGCGGTCACGGTGAGCAGTTCTTC
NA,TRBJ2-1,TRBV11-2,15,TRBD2,CASSPPGLAGHQQFF,TGTGCCAGCAGCCCACCGGGACTAGCGGGCCATCAGCAGTTCTTC
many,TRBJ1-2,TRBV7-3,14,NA,CASSPQSTNYGYTF,TGTGCCAGCAGCCCTCAATCTACTAACTATGGCTACACCTTC
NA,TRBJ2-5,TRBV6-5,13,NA,CASSTRPLGEQYF,TGTGCCAGCAGTACTCGACCCCTGGGTGAGCAGTACTTC
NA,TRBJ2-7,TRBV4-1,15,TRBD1,CASSQPGGSSYEQYF,TGCGCCAGCAGCCAGCCAGGGGGTAGCTCCTACGAGCAGTACTTC
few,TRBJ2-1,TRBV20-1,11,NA,CSAELVGEQFF,TGCAGTGCGGAACTAGTAGGCGAGCAGTTCTTC